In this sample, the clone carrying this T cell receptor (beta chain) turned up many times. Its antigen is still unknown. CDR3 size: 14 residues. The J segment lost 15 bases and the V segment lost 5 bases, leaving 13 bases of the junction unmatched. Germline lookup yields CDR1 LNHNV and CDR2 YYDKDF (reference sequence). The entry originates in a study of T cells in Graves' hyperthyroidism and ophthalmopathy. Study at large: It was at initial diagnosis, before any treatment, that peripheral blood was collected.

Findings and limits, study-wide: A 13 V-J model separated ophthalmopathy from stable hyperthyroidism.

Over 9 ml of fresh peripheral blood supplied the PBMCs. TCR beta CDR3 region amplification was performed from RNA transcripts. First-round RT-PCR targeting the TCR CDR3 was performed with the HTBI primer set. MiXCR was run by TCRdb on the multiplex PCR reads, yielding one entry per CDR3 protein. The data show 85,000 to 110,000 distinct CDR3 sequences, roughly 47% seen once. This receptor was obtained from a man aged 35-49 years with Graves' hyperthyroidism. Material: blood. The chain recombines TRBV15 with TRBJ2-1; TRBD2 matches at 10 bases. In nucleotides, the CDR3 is TGTGCCACCAGCCGCCTGTCCGGGACTAGCGATCTGTTCTTC. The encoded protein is CATSRLSGTSDLFF.